The rows below give T cell receptor beta chains drawn from one sample of a study of T cells in Graves' hyperthyroidism and ophthalmopathy. TCRdb reprocessed the multiplex PCR reads via MiXCR and lists one record per CDR3 protein. The table has around 400,000 distinct CDR3 sequences, 15% to 18% seen once; the top ten hold 28%. Sequenced: blood. These receptor sequences come from a young woman with Graves' hyperthyroidism that later progressed to Graves' ophthalmopathy. Both conserved end residues are trimmed from each CDR3.

TRBV20-1	TRBJ2-7	SALNPGKGYEQY
TRBV28	TRBJ2-7	ASSSGTSGLYEQY
TRBV6-1	TRBJ1-6	ASSSTPGGPNSPLH
TRBV27	TRBJ2-7	ASSLATLPYEQY
TRBV28	TRBJ1-6	ASSLWAARNSPLH
TRBV24-1	TRBJ2-7	ATSDLLGYEQY
TRBV29-1	TRBJ2-1	SVSWGEQF
TRBV20-1	TRBJ2-7	SAKGTPPYEQY
TRBV7-9	TRBJ2-1	ASSLFLSGEQF
TRBV27	TRBJ2-1	ASSTSGRARNNEQF
TRBV6-4	TRBJ2-7	ASRYRDRDEQY
TRBV2	TRBJ2-1	ASRPDWASHNEQF
TRBV18	TRBJ2-1	ASSPLWDLYNEQF
TRBV11-2	TRBJ1-1	ASSIRRNTEAF
TRBV20-1	TRBJ1-2	SAPPTGVYGYT
TRBV29-1	TRBJ2-1	SVLDLRDEQF
TRBV19	TRBJ1-2	ASSSTAATNYGYT
TRBV28	TRBJ2-6	ASSFASSSGANVLT
TRBV12-3/TRBV12-4	TRBJ2-1	ASRSGVEQF
TRBV20-1	TRBJ2-1	SAQQVQRGYNEQF
TRBV6-6	TRBJ1-6	ASSYSDSLPLH
TRBV6-4	TRBJ2-1	ASSQTSETEQF
TRBV27	TRBJ1-1	ASSVGASSTEAF
TRBV7-3	TRBJ2-5	ASSLKGSQETQY
TRBV7-9	TRBJ2-5	ASSLDARRAQQETQY
TRBV29-1	TRBJ2-5	SVGQGAETQY
TRBV7-3	TRBJ2-2	ASSLTGAANTGELL
TRBV7-3	TRBJ2-3	ASSLKDLHTQY
TRBV20-1	TRBJ2-1	SATRGSRNEQF
TRBV4-2	TRBJ2-2	ASSQLAGDTGELF
TRBV7-2	TRBJ2-1	ASLARYPYNEQF
TRBV27	TRBJ2-1	ASSLSPGTGNEQF
TRBV27	TRBJ2-1	ASSLIGGSRDEQF
TRBV29-1	TRBJ2-7	SVESESYEQY
TRBV28	TRBJ2-1	ASSGPRIAYNEQF
TRBV20-1	TRBJ2-3	SAPTWGTDTQY
TRBV4-3	TRBJ2-1	ASSQSPPSGSDEQF
TRBV5-1	TRBJ2-4	ASSLTGLSLAKNMQY
TRBV20-1	TRBJ1-2	SARDVPEGGYT
TRBV5-1	TRBJ2-1	ASSPRRDSDEQF
TRBV6-6	TRBJ1-3	ASSYSGRPYSGNTIY
TRBV14	TRBJ1-1	ASIGGTMNTEAF
TRBV6-1	TRBJ1-3	ASSEVGGGALGNTIY
TRBV6-1	TRBJ2-2	ASTQGGGELF
TRBV5-1	TRBJ2-7	ASSRAGLAGAGEQY
TRBV11-1	TRBJ2-7	ASSLVGRDSYEQY
TRBV6-1	TRBJ2-1	ASSPTTSGSRDEQF
TRBV7-2	TRBJ2-2	ASSLVVGTGELF
TRBV27	TRBJ2-7	ASSLMTGLEQY
TRBV28	TRBJ1-4	ASSLSPKQVWGEKLF
TRBV7-8	TRBJ2-5	ASSFIATETQY
TRBV7-9	TRBJ2-4	ASSLGGQGRNIQY
TRBV27	TRBJ1-2	ASSSGSTPNYGYT
TRBV4-1	TRBJ2-7	ASSLRRDFYEQY
TRBV27	TRBJ2-7	ASSLYHHTGPYEQY
TRBV29-1	TRBJ1-3	SAGQLGNTIY
TRBV7-2	TRBJ1-1	ASSPAPGEGTYTEAF
TRBV6-1	TRBJ2-5	ASKSGRGARKETQY
TRBV20-1	TRBJ2-7	SARTAGGPYEQY
TRBV6-1	TRBJ2-2	ASSPSGVTGELF